This T cell receptor (beta chain) derives from a study of T cells in localized non-small cell lung cancer. General observations from the study: Median 57 top-100 tumor clones were shared with paired adjacent lung.

Details on this clone: As yet, its antigen is unknown.

Between the trimmed V and J ends, which lost 5 bases and 5 bases, there was a span of 13 bases. The CDR3 is made up of 13 amino acids. Germline V gene sequence: CDR1 MNHGY, CDR2 SAAAGT. The data were produced by immunoSEQ multiplex PCR, yet TCRdb's version contains in-frame clones alone and is incomplete. The sample carries about 3,400 clones, over 25% recorded once. The rearrangement uses TRBV6-8 and TRBJ2-7; a weak D match, TRBD2 (6 bases). This TCR came from a female donor aged 60 or older with stage I lung adenocarcinoma. The specimen was lung tumor tissue, collected before any cancer treatment. The CDR3 loop reads CASSRTIENEQYF. CDR3 nucleotides: TGTGCCAGCAGTCGGACTATCGAGAACGAGCAGTACTTC.